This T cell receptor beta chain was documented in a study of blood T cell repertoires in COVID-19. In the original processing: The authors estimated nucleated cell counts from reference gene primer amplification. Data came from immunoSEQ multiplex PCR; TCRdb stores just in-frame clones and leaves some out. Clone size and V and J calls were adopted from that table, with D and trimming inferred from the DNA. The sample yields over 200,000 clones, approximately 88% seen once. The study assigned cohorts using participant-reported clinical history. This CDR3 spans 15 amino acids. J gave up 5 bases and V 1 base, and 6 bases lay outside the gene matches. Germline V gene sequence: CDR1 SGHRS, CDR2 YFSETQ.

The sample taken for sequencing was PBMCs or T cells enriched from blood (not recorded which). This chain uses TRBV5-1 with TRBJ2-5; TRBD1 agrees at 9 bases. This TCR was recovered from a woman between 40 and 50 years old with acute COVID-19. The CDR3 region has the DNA TGCGCCAGCAGCTTGTCCGGGACAGGGAGGGAGACCCAGTACTTC. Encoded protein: CASSLSGTGRETQYF.